Sequencing of this T cell receptor (beta chain) was carried out in a study of post-analysis software for immune sequencing data. Study-level findings and limits: Controls showed lower frequencies than patients for roughly five TRBV segments, and TRBV5-6, TRBV5-1 and TRBV20-1 were among these.

Sequencing libraries made from TCR beta cDNA carried unique molecular identifiers. TCRdb re-called the PCR reads through MiXCR, storing one row per CDR3 protein. There are a few hundred thousand distinct CDR3 sequences in the sample; approximately 38% occur only once, and under 15% lies in the top ten. CDR1 and CDR2 (germline): MNHEY, SMNVEV (reference sequence). The CDR3 consists of 14 residues. J was trimmed by 5 bases and V by 5 bases; bases with no gene match: 4. This clonotype showed up just a few times. What it binds is unknown. The origin of this receptor is a girl aged 10-17 years with multiple sclerosis. The chain has TRBV27 and TRBJ2-3; 10 positions match TRBD1. Sequencing used blood. For the CDR3, the DNA is TGTGCCAGCAGTGGAGGACAGGGGGGAGATACGCAGTATTTT. Translating it yields CASSGGQGGDTQYF.